This T cell receptor (beta chain) was sequenced during a study of response to subunit inactivated influenza vaccine (dated by TCRdb to between 2018 and 2020). Regarding the complete study: The study used deep quantitative T cell receptor repertoire profiling to track responses to a trivalent subunit inactivated influenza vaccine. Broad study findings and their caveats: It was suggested by the authors that each seasonal influenza vaccination may recruit only a limited number of new T cells.

Library preparation used RT-PCR. TCRdb lists the instrument as Illumina HiSeq 2500. Using fastp trimming at Q25 and MiXCR clonotype assembly, TCRdb reanalyzed the public sequencing data and kept in-frame beta chains. Every distinct CDR3 protein forms one entry, paired with its most common genes and DNA. This sample gives around 530,000 distinct CDR3 sequences in total; about 15% of them show up just once. Over 2.5% of the sample is held by the ten biggest clonotypes. V is reduced by 4 bases and J by 3 bases, leaving a spacing of 11 bases between them. The CDR3 runs 14 amino acids, cysteine and phenylalanine included. Only the CDR3 portion is preserved as DNA: 42 bases, with reading frame beginning at the first base. Based on the germline V gene, the CDR1 and CDR2 sequences are ENHRY and SYGVKD. About this clonotype: The target of this receptor is not known. Base qualities are missing; no much larger clone stands one base away.

The input for sequencing was CD4+ T cells sorted from PBMCs, taken around 25 months after vaccination. The V and J segments used are TRBV10-3 and TRBJ2-3; the D gene assignment is ambiguous. This receptor was identified in a man aged 50-75 years who received an inactivated influenza vaccine. Donor details come from another sample of the same person, matched by shared clones. The CDR3 region reads CAISGNVGTDTQYF. The nucleotide sequence is TGTGCCATCAGTGGTAACGTAGGGACAGATACGCAGTATTTT.